The 25 T cell receptor beta chains below come from one sample, sequenced in a study of blood T cell repertoires in COVID-19. The repertoire was sequenced with immunoSEQ multiplex PCR; TCRdb's copy has only in-frame clones and lacks some. Of around 170,000 clones in the sample, around 90% are singletons; the top ten hold approximately 2.9%. Source material: peripheral blood. All receptors come from a man aged 60-69 years with acute or convalescent COVID-19.

This clone was picked up a small number of times. The chain uses TRBV6-5 and TRBJ1-4; 7 bases are shared with TRBD1. Trimming removed 8 bases from V and 8 bases from J; junction bases left unmatched: 14. The CDR3 is 15 amino acids. CDR1 and CDR2 (germline): MNHEY, SVGAGI. For the CDR3, the DNA is TGTGCCAGCCGCTCGACGGACAGGAGATTGGAAAAACTGTTTTTT. It encodes CASRSTDRRLEKLFF.

The CDR3 DNA reads as TGTGCCAGTAGTCTTACAGGGAACAATCAGCCCCAGCATTTT. The encoded protein is CASSLTGNNQPQHF. This chain joins TRBV19 and TRBJ1-5, with a weak D call TRBD1 (6 bases). Deletions cut 5 bases from V and 3 bases from J, with 11 bases between. CDR3 length equals 14 residues. CDR1 is LNHDA, CDR2 SQIVND, per germline (reference sequence).

V usage is TRBV7-8 and J usage is TRBJ1-6; 9 bases match TRBD1. V was clipped by 3 bases and J by 0 bases; unmatched bases: 6. The CDR3 covers 18 residues. Germline V CDR1 and CDR2: SGHVS, FQNEAQ. The CDR3 DNA sequence: TGTGCCAGCAGCTTCCCGGGACAGGGTATCTCCTATAATTCACCCCTCCACTTT. Its translation is CASSFPGQGISYNSPLHF.

The chain recombines TRBV3-1 (or the pseudogene TRBV3-2) with TRBJ1-6, with 9 bases lining up with TRBD1. There are 14 residues in the CDR3. The V gene end was trimmed by 4 bases and the J gene end by 8 bases; junction bases not matched to a gene: 3. CDR1 and CDR2 from the germline V gene are LGHDT and YNNKEL (reference sequence). The CDR3 sequence: CASSLRTGDSPLHF. The CDR3 DNA is TGTGCCAGCAGCCTAAGGACAGGGGATTCACCCCTCCACTTT.

This sequence joins TRBV18 and TRBJ1-4, with D uncertain. This CDR3 is 14 amino acids long. The V and J ends lost 3 bases and 5 bases respectively, with 10 bases between them. Germline loops: CDR1 KGHSH, CDR2 LQKENI. CDR3 residues: CASSPSVRNEKLFF. CDR3 DNA: TGTGCCAGCTCACCGAGCGTTAGGAATGAAAAACTGTTTTTT.

The genes are TRBV9 and TRBJ2-1; 9 bases are shared with TRBD2. The V gene end was trimmed by 4 bases and the J gene end by 0 bases; junction bases not matched to a gene: 8. The germline CDR1 and CDR2 sequences are SGDLS and YYNGEE. This CDR3 is built from 17 residues. The CDR3 sequence: CASSRGSGGLSYNEQFF. Written as DNA, the CDR3 is TGTGCCAGCAGCCGTGGTAGCGGGGGCCTCTCCTACAATGAGCAGTTCTTC.

This clone was observed a few times. The chain links TRBV4-1 to TRBJ2-7; a weak D match, TRBD1 (6 bases). Trimming cost V 0 bases and J 2 bases, with 11 bases left between them. The CDR3 consists of 15 residues. Germline V gene lookup returns CDR1 MGHRA and CDR2 YSYEKL. CDR3 residues: CASSQDRQGPYEQYF. The CDR3 nucleotides are TGCGCCAGCAGCCAAGATCGGCAGGGGCCCTACGAGCAGTACTTC.

The chain carries TRBV5-1 and TRBJ2-7; TRBD1 matches at 10 bases. Germline V gives CDR1 SGHRS, CDR2 YFSETQ. The CDR3 contains 15 residues. The trim removed 0 bases at V and 3 bases at J, leaving 3 bases unmatched. The CDR3 here is CASSLGQGADYEQYF. CDR3 bases: TGCGCCAGCAGCTTGGGACAGGGGGCAGACTACGAGCAGTACTTC.

The J gene is TRBJ2-7, the V gene TRBV2; D is ambiguous. This CDR3 is 12 amino acids long. CDR1 is SNHLY and CDR2 is FYNNEI in the germline V gene. Trimming removed 3 bases at V and 5 bases at J, with 8 bases between. In DNA, the CDR3 is TGTGCCAGCAGTGATTCCGTCGACGAGCAGTACTTC. Protein: CASSDSVDEQYF.

CDR3 amino acids: CATSDIDRADGRNEQFF. CDR3 sequence (DNA): TGTGCCACCAGTGACATTGACAGGGCCGACGGTAGGAATGAGCAGTTCTTC. This chain joins TRBV24-1 and TRBJ2-1; 7 positions match TRBD1. V lost 4 bases and J lost 7; bases outside the gene matches: 15. The CDR3 spans 17 residues. The germline V gene has CDR1 KGHDR and CDR2 SFDVKD.

The chain is built from TRBV3-1 (or the pseudogene TRBV3-2) and TRBJ2-7; the D gene is possibly TRBD2 (7 bases). Germline V CDR1 and CDR2: LGHDT, YNNKEL (reference sequence). The V gene lost 0 bases and the J gene lost 0 bases, with 12 bases spanning the gap. The CDR3 totals 16 residues. CDR3 DNA: TGTGCCAGCAGCCAAGATATAGGGGGGGCCTCCTACGAGCAGTACTTC. This translates into CASSQDIGGASYEQYF.

The genes are TRBV7-2 and TRBJ2-5, with D possibly being TRBD1 (5 bases). CDR1 is SGHTA and CDR2 is FQGNSA in the germline V gene. Deletions cut 5 bases from V and 4 bases from J, with 17 bases between. This CDR3 is 15 amino acids long. The DNA of the CDR3 is TGTGCCAGCAGCCTAATACAAACTCAGGGAGAGACCCAGTACTTC. It is translated as CASSLIQTQGETQYF.

The genes are TRBV5-6 and TRBJ2-7; D may be TRBD2 (5 bases). This CDR3 has 15 amino acids. The germline V and J ends were trimmed by 4 bases and 0 bases, with 14 bases remaining between them. CDR1 and CDR2 from the germline V gene are SGHDT and YYEEEE. CDR3 sequence reads: CASSRGRKSSYEQYF. CDR3 coding DNA: TGTGCCAGCAGCCGAGGGCGGAAGAGCTCCTACGAGCAGTACTTC.

The V gene is TRBV6-2 or TRBV6-3, the J gene TRBJ2-2, with 7 bases matching TRBD2. Germline assignment: CDR1 MNHEY and CDR2 SVGEGT. The CDR3 loop spans 19 amino acids. With V trimmed by 0 bases and J by 2 bases, 12 bases remained unmatched. The DNA of the CDR3 is TGTGCCAGCAGTTACTCGTTGGGTTTGCGGGGGAGAAACACCGGGGAGCTGTTTTTT. Protein sequence: CASSYSLGLRGRNTGELFF.

The J gene is TRBJ2-3, the V gene TRBV30, with 12 bases aligning to TRBD2. Germline lookup yields CDR1 GTSNPN and CDR2 SVGIG (reference sequence). The V segment lost 0 bases and the J segment 6 bases; nucleotides outside the gene matches: 4. The CDR3 is 15 residues long. The CDR3 protein is CAWSVASGGVDTQYF. The CDR3 region has the DNA TGTGCCTGGAGTGTCGCTAGCGGGGGGGTGGATACGCAGTATTTT.

This chain links TRBV3-1 (or the pseudogene TRBV3-2) with TRBJ2-3; D is uncertain. The CDR3 is made up of 12 amino acids. The V and J ends lost 2 bases and 9 bases respectively, with 9 bases between them. The germline V gene has CDR1 LGHDT and CDR2 YNNKEL (reference sequence). CDR3 DNA sequence: TGTGCCAGCAGCCAAAGTTCGACAACGCAGTATTTT. Amino acids: CASSQSSTTQYF.

The chain uses TRBV19 and TRBJ1-1, with D perhaps matching TRBD1 (5 bases). The CDR3 loop spans 15 amino acids. Trimming cost V 1 base and J 1 base, with 10 bases left between them. The V gene's germline CDR1 is LNHDA and CDR2 SQIVND (reference sequence). The CDR3 DNA sequence: TGTGCCAGTAGTATAGTGGCGGGGGGGAACACTGAAGCTTTCTTT. Translated, it gives CASSIVAGGNTEAFF.

The chain has TRBV6-1 and TRBJ2-7; TRBD1 matches at 8 bases. V was pared by 1 base and J by 5 bases, with 10 bases of the junction left unmatched. This CDR3 has 16 residues. Germline V gene sequence: CDR1 MNHNS, CDR2 SASEGT. CDR3 amino acids: CASSEVAGGEGDEQYF. CDR3 nucleotide sequence: TGTGCCAGCAGTGAAGTCGCAGGGGGCGAGGGGGACGAGCAGTACTTC.

This CDR3 is CASSPDRGSGNTIYF. CDR3 nucleotide sequence: TGCGCCAGCAGCCCCGACAGGGGGTCTGGAAACACCATATATTTT. The V and J genes are TRBV5-1 and TRBJ1-3; 9 positions match TRBD1. In germline, CDR1 is SGHRS, CDR2 YFSETQ. This CDR3 contains 15 residues. J lost 1 base, V lost 4 bases, and 3 bases had no gene match.

This chain joins TRBV5-4 and TRBJ1-2; TRBD1 agrees at 8 bases. The CDR3 is 14 residues long. V shed 2 bases, J shed 8 bases, and the junction held 8 bases outside the gene matches. Germline-derived CDR1 and CDR2 are SGHNT and YYREEE (reference sequence). This CDR3 reads CASSLVQGARGYTF. The CDR3 coding sequence is TGTGCCAGCAGCTTAGTGCAGGGGGCGCGAGGCTACACCTTC.

This clone was observed a few times. The CDR3 here is CASSQLLETGGYTF. The DNA of the CDR3 is TGTGCCAGCAGCCAACTTCTGGAGACGGGTGGCTACACCTTC. The rearrangement joins TRBV3-1 (or the pseudogene TRBV3-2) to TRBJ1-2, with D hard to call. V gave up 2 bases and J gave up 7 bases, with 14 bases separating them. Germline CDR1 LGHDT, CDR2 YNNKEL (reference sequence). This CDR3 has 14 amino acids.

V gene TRBV7-2 combines with J gene TRBJ1-1, with D maybe TRBD1 (5 bases). The CDR3 spans 14 residues. Trimming removed 7 bases at V and 4 bases at J, with 16 bases between. Germline CDR1 is SGHTA and CDR2 is FQGNSA. The CDR3: CASKAGERSTEAFF. Here the CDR3 DNA reads TGTGCCAGCAAGGCGGGGGAAAGGAGCACTGAAGCTTTCTTT. Drawing the rest from reference TRBV7-2 and TRBJ1-1, the complete variable domain is GAGVSQSPSNKVTEKGKDVELRCDPISGHTALYWYRQSLGQGLEFLIYFQGNSAPDKSGLPSDRFSAERTGGSVSTLTIQRTQQEDSAVYLCASKAGERSTEAFFGQGTRLTVV.

The V and J genes are TRBV30 and TRBJ2-3; TRBD2 aligns across 7 bases. Germline CDR1 is GTSNPN and CDR2 is SVGIG (reference sequence). CDR3 size: 15 residues. V shed 1 base, J shed 0 bases, and the junction held 4 bases outside the gene matches. The CDR3 protein is CAWSELAVSTDTQYF. CDR3 DNA sequence: TGTGCCTGGAGTGAGCTAGCGGTTAGCACAGATACGCAGTATTTT.

The chain links TRBV6-4 to TRBJ1-1, with D unresolved. This CDR3 is built from 13 residues. CDR1 MRHNA and CDR2 SNTAGT come from the germline V gene. V dropped 5 bases and J dropped 1 base, with 8 bases sitting between them. The chain's CDR3 is CASSNTENTEAFF. CDR3 sequence (DNA): TGTGCCAGCAGTAATACAGAGAACACTGAAGCTTTCTTT.

This chain connects TRBV9 to TRBJ1-1, with no clear D. Germline lookup yields CDR1 SGDLS and CDR2 YYNGEE. CDR3 length: 13 residues. The V end was cut by 4 bases, the J end by 1 base, with 8 bases between. CDR3 sequence: CASSIDKNTEAFF. The CDR3 DNA sequence: TGTGCCAGCAGCATCGACAAGAACACTGAAGCTTTCTTT.